This TCR beta chain was identified during a study of blood T cell repertoires in COVID-19. Trimming cost V 6 bases and J 1 base, with 7 bases left between them. Germline CDR1 ENHRY, CDR2 SYGVKD. The CDR3 length is 13 residues. The repertoire was sequenced with immunoSEQ multiplex PCR; TCRdb's copy has only in-frame clones and lacks some. The sample includes some 260,000 clones, over 75% of them seen just once. The genes are TRBV10-3 and TRBJ1-5; D ambiguous. The TCR originated in a woman in her 70s with COVID-19, enrolled during active disease. Material: peripheral blood. CDR3 nucleotides: TGTGCCATCAGCCCGGGAAGCAATCAGCCCCAGCATTTT. Residues: CAISPGSNQPQHF.